This T cell receptor (beta chain) was obtained from a study of T cell changes during pregnancy in multiple sclerosis. This CDR3 has 18 residues. The J segment lost 5 bases and the V segment lost 3 bases, leaving 12 bases of the junction unmatched. Germline-derived CDR1 and CDR2 are SGHAT and FQNNGV. The table came from immunoSEQ multiplex PCR; TCRdb's copy has only in-frame clones and leaves some out. This table has nearly 60,000 clones, less than 95% appearing once. The V call is TRBV11-2, the J call TRBJ2-1; the match to TRBD2 covers 11 bases. The specimen was CD4+ T cells from peripheral blood mononuclear cells, collected after pregnancy. This receptor was taken from a female donor in good health, enrolled as a control in a pregnancy study. The CDR3 spells CASSFWLAGGHSHNEQFF. CDR3 DNA: TGTGCCAGCAGCTTTTGGCTAGCGGGGGGCCACTCTCACAATGAGCAGTTCTTC.